This is a list of T cell receptor beta chains from one sample in a study of blood T cell repertoires in COVID-19. TCRdb keeps only in-frame clones here, not all; method: immunoSEQ multiplex PCR. Of 200,000 to 250,000 clones in the sample, 75% to 90% were seen once. The material sequenced was peripheral blood. These receptor sequences come from an elderly woman with COVID-19, enrolled during active disease. Each CDR3 is given without its conserved first and last residue. Clone sizes are given selectively: once, few, many, or a class where the clone is expanded.

V gene: TRBV18
J gene: TRBJ1-1
clone size: many
CDR3 protein: ASSPGGGDTEAF

V gene: TRBV6-2/TRBV6-3
J gene: TRBJ1-2
clone size: .
CDR3 protein: ASSYRLTGPYGYT

V gene: TRBV24-1
J gene: TRBJ2-2
clone size: .
CDR3 protein: ATSDSAGLGDGELF

V gene: TRBV6-1
J gene: TRBJ1-6
clone size: .
CDR3 protein: ASSEARVPSYNSPLH

V gene: TRBV7-9
J gene: TRBJ2-7
clone size: .
CDR3 protein: ASSLAGDSYEQY

V gene: TRBV3-1/TRBV3-2
J gene: TRBJ1-3
clone size: .
CDR3 protein: ASSQDGRVPGNTIY

V gene: TRBV20-1
J gene: TRBJ2-1
clone size: .
CDR3 protein: SATNYNEQF

V gene: TRBV2
J gene: TRBJ2-3
clone size: .
CDR3 protein: ASSEGGGATDTQY

V gene: TRBV4-1
J gene: TRBJ2-7
clone size: .
CDR3 protein: ASSQAPEGPSGPPY

V gene: TRBV5-1
J gene: TRBJ2-2
clone size: .
CDR3 protein: ASSLSRFNTGELF

V gene: TRBV4-3
J gene: TRBJ2-1
clone size: .
CDR3 protein: ASSQADRVYNEQF

V gene: TRBV7-2
J gene: TRBJ1-1
clone size: .
CDR3 protein: ASSSYKNTEAF

V gene: TRBV18
J gene: TRBJ2-5
clone size: .
CDR3 protein: ASSLSGTGDQETQY

V gene: TRBV10-3
J gene: TRBJ1-1
clone size: .
CDR3 protein: AIRRGLGNTEAF

V gene: TRBV27
J gene: TRBJ2-1
clone size: .
CDR3 protein: ASSLYGTSGRSNEQF

V gene: TRBV19
J gene: TRBJ2-1
clone size: .
CDR3 protein: ASSLGDRVYNEQF

V gene: TRBV7-9
J gene: TRBJ2-3
clone size: .
CDR3 protein: ASSSYRGTDTQY

V gene: TRBV10-1
J gene: TRBJ1-1
clone size: .
CDR3 protein: ASSRGRGGDTEAF

V gene: TRBV5-1
J gene: TRBJ2-7
clone size: .
CDR3 protein: ASSLRTGHYEQY

V gene: TRBV28
J gene: TRBJ1-3
clone size: .
CDR3 protein: ASSLDRLSQNTIY

V gene: TRBV19
J gene: TRBJ2-2
clone size: .
CDR3 protein: ASSIAGVPGELF

V gene: TRBV18
J gene: TRBJ2-1
clone size: once
CDR3 protein: ASRLAGAYEQF

V gene: TRBV6-2/TRBV6-3
J gene: TRBJ1-1
clone size: .
CDR3 protein: ASSSLDRGAEAF

V gene: TRBV28
J gene: TRBJ1-5
clone size: .
CDR3 protein: ASSFPQTGTGSNQPQH

V gene: TRBV24-1
J gene: TRBJ2-7
clone size: .
CDR3 protein: ATSDSTSGRAQGEQY

V gene: TRBV6-5
J gene: TRBJ2-5
clone size: .
CDR3 protein: ASSYSWANQETQY

V gene: TRBV12-3/TRBV12-4
J gene: TRBJ1-6
clone size: once
CDR3 protein: ASSSTGNSPLH

V gene: TRBV7-2
J gene: TRBJ1-4
clone size: .
CDR3 protein: ASSPGQGYEKLF

V gene: TRBV12-3/TRBV12-4
J gene: TRBJ2-7
clone size: .
CDR3 protein: ASRDRRSYEQY

V gene: TRBV7-9
J gene: TRBJ2-7
clone size: .
CDR3 protein: ASSWGGGCGFEQY

V gene: TRBV30
J gene: TRBJ2-3
clone size: .
CDR3 protein: AWSVQGGAADTQY

V gene: TRBV2
J gene: TRBJ1-1
clone size: .
CDR3 protein: ASSGAAAGYAF

V gene: TRBV6-5
J gene: TRBJ1-6
clone size: .
CDR3 protein: ASSWTGLDNSPLH

V gene: TRBV7-2
J gene: TRBJ1-1
clone size: .
CDR3 protein: ASSQQGGTAF

V gene: TRBV27
J gene: TRBJ2-3
clone size: .
CDR3 protein: ASSPGLAGGRDTQY

V gene: TRBV7-3
J gene: TRBJ2-2
clone size: .
CDR3 protein: ASSLIRTGAGTGELF

V gene: TRBV9
J gene: TRBJ1-3
clone size: .
CDR3 protein: ASSAFGTATGNTIY

V gene: TRBV9
J gene: TRBJ1-2
clone size: .
CDR3 protein: ASSVAPSQGYGYT

V gene: TRBV6-5
J gene: TRBJ2-5
clone size: .
CDR3 protein: ASSWGLAASGTQY

V gene: TRBV3-1/TRBV3-2
J gene: TRBJ1-3
clone size: .
CDR3 protein: ASTRDTVSGNTIY

V gene: TRBV30
J gene: TRBJ2-5
clone size: few
CDR3 protein: AWSVGSSGQETQY

V gene: TRBV7-3
J gene: TRBJ2-5
clone size: .
CDR3 protein: ASSLGLAGGMMETQY

V gene: TRBV19
J gene: TRBJ1-4
clone size: .
CDR3 protein: ASSSSHEKLF

V gene: TRBV27
J gene: TRBJ2-1
clone size: few
CDR3 protein: ASSLFGQIYNEQF

V gene: TRBV6-6
J gene: TRBJ1-1
clone size: .
CDR3 protein: ASRPTGGWDTEAF

V gene: TRBV9
J gene: TRBJ1-1
clone size: .
CDR3 protein: ASSVSTGLLNTEAF

V gene: TRBV7-9
J gene: TRBJ1-1
clone size: .
CDR3 protein: ASSRRGTGNTEAF

V gene: TRBV9
J gene: TRBJ2-3
clone size: .
CDR3 protein: ASSVSGSSTDTQY

V gene: TRBV5-1
J gene: TRBJ1-3
clone size: .
CDR3 protein: ASSLGSQGGNTIY